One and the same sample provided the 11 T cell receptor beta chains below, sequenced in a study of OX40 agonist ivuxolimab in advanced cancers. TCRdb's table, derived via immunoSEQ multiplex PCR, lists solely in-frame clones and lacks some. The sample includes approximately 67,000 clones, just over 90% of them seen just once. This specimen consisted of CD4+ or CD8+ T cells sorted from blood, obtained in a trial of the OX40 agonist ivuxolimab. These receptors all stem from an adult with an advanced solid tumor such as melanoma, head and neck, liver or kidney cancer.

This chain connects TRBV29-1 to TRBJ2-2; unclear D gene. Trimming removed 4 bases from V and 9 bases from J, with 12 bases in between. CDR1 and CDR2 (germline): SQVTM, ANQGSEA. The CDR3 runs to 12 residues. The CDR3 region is CSVAVGGRELFF. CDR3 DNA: TGCAGCGTTGCCGTTGGCGGTAGGGAGCTGTTTTTT.

The CDR3 coding sequence is TGCGCCAGCAGTCGGGAGTTCTCTGGGGCCAACGTCCTGACTTTC. Translating it yields CASSREFSGANVLTF. The V and J genes are TRBV5-1 and TRBJ2-6, with D perhaps TRBD2 (6 bases). The CDR3 runs 15 residues. The V end was cut by 5 bases, the J end by 0 bases, with 9 bases between. Germline lookup yields CDR1 SGHRS and CDR2 YFSETQ.

The CDR3 here is CASSLQGVETQYF. The DNA of the CDR3 is TGTGCCAGCAGCTTGCAGGGTGTAGAGACCCAGTACTTC. V usage is TRBV5-6 and J usage is TRBJ2-5; D might be TRBD1 (5 bases). The CDR3 has 13 amino acids. V was cut by 1 base and J by 4 bases, with 8 bases left in between. Germline loops: CDR1 SGHDT, CDR2 YYEEEE.

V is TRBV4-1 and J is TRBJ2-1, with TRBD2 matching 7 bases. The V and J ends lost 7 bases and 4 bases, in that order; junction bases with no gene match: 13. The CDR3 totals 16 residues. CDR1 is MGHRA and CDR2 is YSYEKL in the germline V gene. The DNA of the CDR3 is TGCGCCAGCACTAAAGGAGTACTAGCGAATTACAATGAGCAGTTCTTC. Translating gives CASTKGVLANYNEQFF.

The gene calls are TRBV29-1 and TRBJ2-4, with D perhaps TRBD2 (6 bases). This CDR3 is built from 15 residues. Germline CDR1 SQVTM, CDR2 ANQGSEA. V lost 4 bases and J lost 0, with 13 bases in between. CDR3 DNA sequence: TGCAGCGTTGTGGGGGGAAATCTAGCCAAAAACATTCAGTACTTC. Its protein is CSVVGGNLAKNIQYF.

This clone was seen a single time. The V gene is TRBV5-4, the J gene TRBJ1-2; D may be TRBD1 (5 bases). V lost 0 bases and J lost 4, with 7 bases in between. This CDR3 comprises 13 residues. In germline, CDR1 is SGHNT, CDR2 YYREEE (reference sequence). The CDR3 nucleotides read TGTGCCAGCAGCTTGGGGGGCACCTATGGCTACACCTTC. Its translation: CASSLGGTYGYTF.

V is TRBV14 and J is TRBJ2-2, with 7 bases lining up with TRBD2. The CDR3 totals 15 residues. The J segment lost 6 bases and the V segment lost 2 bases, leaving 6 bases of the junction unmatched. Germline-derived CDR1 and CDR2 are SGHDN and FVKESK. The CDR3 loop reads CASSQRGEFSGELFF. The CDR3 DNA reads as TGTGCCAGCAGCCAACGGGGGGAGTTTTCCGGGGAGCTGTTTTTT.

The CDR3 DNA follows: TGTGCCAGCAGCTTAGTCGGGGCACTCACAGATACGCAGTATTTT. This codes for CASSLVGALTDTQYF. The V gene is TRBV5-4, the J gene TRBJ2-3; D tentatively reads TRBD1 or TRBD2 (5 bases each). The germline gives CDR1 SGHNT, CDR2 YYREEE (reference sequence). The CDR3 is 15 residues long. V lost 2 bases and J 2 bases, leaving 12 bases between the germline ends.

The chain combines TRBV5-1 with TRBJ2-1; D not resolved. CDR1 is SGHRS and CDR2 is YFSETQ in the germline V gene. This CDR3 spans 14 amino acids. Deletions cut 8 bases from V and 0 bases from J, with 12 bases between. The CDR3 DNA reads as TGCGCCAGTGCGGTTCGTAGCTCCTACAATGAGCAGTTCTTC. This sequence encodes CASAVRSSYNEQFF.

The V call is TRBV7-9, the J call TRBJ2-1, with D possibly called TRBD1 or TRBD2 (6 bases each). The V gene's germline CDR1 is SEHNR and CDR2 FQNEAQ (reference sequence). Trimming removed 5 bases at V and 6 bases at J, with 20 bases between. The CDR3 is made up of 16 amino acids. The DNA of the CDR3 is TGTGCCAGCAGCCCCAATTGGGGGGCCCTCGGCAATGAGCAGTTCTTC. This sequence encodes CASSPNWGALGNEQFF.

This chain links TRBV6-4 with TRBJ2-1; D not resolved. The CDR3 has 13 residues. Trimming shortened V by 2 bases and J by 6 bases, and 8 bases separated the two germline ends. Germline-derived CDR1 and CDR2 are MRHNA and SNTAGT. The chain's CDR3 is CASSDKAGNEQFF. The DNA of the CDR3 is TGTGCCAGCAGTGACAAGGCAGGCAATGAGCAGTTCTTC.